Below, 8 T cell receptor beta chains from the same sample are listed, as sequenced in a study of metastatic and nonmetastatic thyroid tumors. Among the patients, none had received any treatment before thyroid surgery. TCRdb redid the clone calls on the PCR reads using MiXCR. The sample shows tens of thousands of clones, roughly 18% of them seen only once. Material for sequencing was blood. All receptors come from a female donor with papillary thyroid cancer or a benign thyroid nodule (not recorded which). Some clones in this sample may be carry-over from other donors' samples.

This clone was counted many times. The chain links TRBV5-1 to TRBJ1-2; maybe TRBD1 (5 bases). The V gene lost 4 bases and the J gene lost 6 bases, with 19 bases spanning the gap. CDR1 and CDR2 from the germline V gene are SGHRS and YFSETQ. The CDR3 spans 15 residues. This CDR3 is CASSPGAGKRDGYTF. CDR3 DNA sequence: TGCGCCAGCAGCCCCGGGGCGGGGAAACGGGATGGCTACACCTTC.

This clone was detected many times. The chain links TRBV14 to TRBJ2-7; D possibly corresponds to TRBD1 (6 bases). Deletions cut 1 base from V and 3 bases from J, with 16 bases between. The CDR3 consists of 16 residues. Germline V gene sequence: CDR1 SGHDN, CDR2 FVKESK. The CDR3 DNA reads TGTGCCAGCAGCCAAGTCCACGGGACACTCGACTACGAGCAGTACTTC. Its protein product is CASSQVHGTLDYEQYF.

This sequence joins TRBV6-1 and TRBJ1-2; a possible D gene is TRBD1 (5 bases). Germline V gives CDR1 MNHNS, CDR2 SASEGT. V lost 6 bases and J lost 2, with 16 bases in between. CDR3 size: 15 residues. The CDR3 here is CASSRPRGWNYGYTF. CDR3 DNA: TGTGCCAGCAGCCGCCCCCGGGGGTGGAACTATGGCTACACCTTC.

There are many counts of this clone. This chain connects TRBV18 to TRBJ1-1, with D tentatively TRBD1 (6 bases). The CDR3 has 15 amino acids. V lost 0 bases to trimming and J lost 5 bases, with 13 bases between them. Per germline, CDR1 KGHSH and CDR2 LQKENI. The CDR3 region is CASSPPGGGRTEAFF. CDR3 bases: TGTGCCAGCTCACCACCGGGGGGGGGGCGAACTGAAGCTTTCTTT.

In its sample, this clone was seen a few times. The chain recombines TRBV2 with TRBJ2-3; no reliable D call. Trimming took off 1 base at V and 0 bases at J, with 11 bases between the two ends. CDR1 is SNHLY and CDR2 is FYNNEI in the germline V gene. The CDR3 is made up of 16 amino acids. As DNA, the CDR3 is TGTGCCAGCAGTGAAGGGCGGTCCCCTAGCACAGATACGCAGTATTTT. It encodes CASSEGRSPSTDTQYF.

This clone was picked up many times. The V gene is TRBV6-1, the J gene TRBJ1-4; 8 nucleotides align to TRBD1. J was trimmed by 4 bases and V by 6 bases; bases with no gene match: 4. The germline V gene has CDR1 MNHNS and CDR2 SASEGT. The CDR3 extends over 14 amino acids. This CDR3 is CASSLRGHNEKLFF. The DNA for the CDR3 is TGTGCCAGCAGCCTCAGGGGGCATAATGAAAAACTGTTTTTT.

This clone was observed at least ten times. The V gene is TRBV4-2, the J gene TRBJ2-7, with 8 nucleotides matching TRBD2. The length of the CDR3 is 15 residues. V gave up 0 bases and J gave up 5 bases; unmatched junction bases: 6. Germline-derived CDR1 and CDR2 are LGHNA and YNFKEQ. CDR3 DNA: TGTGCCAGCAGCCAAGATCCGGGAGGGCCGAACGAGCAGTACTTC. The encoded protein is CASSQDPGGPNEQYF.

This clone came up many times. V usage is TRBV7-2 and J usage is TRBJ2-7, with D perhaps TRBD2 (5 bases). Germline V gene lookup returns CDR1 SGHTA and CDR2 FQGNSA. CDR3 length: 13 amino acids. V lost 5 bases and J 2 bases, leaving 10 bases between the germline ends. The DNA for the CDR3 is TGTGCCAGCAGCACTAGGGCCACCTACGAGCAGTACTTC. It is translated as CASSTRATYEQYF. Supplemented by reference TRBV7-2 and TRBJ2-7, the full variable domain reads GAGVSQSPSNKVTEKGKDVELRCDPISGHTALYWYRQSLGQGLEFLIYFQGNSAPDKSGLPSDRFSAERTGGSVSTLTIQRTQQEDSAVYLCASSTRATYEQYFGPGTRLTVT.